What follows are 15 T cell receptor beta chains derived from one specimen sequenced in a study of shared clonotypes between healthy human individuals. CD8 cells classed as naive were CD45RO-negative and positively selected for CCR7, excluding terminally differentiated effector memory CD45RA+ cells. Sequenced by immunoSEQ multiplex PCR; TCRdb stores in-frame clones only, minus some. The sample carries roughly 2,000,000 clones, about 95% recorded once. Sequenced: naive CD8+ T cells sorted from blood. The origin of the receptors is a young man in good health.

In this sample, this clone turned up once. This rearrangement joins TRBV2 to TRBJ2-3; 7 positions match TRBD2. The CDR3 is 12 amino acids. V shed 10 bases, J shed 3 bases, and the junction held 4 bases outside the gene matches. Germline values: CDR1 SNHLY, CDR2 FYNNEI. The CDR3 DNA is TGTGCCACGGGGGAGGGTACAGATACGCAGTATTTT. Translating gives CATGEGTDTQYF.

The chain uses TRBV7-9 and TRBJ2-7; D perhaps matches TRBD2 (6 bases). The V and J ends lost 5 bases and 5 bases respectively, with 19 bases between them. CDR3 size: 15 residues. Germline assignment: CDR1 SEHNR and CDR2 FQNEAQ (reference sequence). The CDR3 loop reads CASSPTVRDKDEQYF. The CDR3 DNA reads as TGTGCCAGCAGCCCAACAGTGCGGGATAAGGACGAGCAGTACTTC.

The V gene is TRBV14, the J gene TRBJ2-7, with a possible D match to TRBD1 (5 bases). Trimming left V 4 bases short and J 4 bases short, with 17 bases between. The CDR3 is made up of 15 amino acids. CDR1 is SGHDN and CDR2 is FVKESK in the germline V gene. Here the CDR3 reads CASSLGARYTYEQYF. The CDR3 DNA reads TGTGCCAGCAGCCTAGGGGCTCGGTATACTTACGAGCAGTACTTC.

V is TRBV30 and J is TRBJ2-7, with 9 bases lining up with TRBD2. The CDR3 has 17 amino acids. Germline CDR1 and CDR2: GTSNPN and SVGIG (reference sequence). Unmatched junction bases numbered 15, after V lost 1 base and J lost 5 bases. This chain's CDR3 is CAWSDAFSGRPLHEQYF. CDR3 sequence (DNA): TGTGCCTGGAGTGACGCCTTTAGCGGGAGACCCCTCCACGAGCAGTACTTC.

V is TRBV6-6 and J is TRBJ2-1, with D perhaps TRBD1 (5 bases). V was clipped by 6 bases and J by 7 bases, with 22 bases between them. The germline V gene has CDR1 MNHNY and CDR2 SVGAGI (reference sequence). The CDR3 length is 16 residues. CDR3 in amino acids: CASRSRDWGTGNEQFF. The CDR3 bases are TGTGCCAGCAGATCCAGGGATTGGGGCACAGGAAATGAGCAGTTCTTC.

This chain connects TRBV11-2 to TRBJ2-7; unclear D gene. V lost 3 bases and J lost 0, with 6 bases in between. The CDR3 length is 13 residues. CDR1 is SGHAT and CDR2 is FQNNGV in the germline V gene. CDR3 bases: TGTGCCAGCAGCTTTTCCACCTCCTACGAGCAGTACTTC. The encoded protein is CASSFSTSYEQYF. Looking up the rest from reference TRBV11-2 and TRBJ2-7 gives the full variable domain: EAGVAQSPRYKIIEKRQSVAFWCNPISGHATLYWYQQILGQGPKLLIQFQNNGVVDDSQLPKDRFSAERLKGVDSTLKIQPAKLEDSAVYLCASSFSTSYEQYFGPGTRLTVT.

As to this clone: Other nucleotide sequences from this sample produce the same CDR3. The CDR3 is CASSQDWDSSYEQYF. The CDR3 nucleotides are TGCGCCAGCAGCCAAGATTGGGACAGCTCCTACGAGCAGTACTTC. V usage is TRBV4-3 and J usage is TRBJ2-7; 7 positions match TRBD1. Germline assignment: CDR1 LGHNA and CDR2 YSLEER. V trimming: 0 bases; J trimming: 0 bases; junction bases outside the gene matches: 2. This CDR3 is 15 amino acids long.

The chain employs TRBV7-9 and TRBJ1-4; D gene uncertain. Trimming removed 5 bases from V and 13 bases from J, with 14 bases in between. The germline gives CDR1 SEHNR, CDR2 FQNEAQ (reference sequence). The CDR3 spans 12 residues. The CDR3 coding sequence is TGTGCCAGCAGCGATAATAAGGTTGGACTGTTTTTT. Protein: CASSDNKVGLFF.

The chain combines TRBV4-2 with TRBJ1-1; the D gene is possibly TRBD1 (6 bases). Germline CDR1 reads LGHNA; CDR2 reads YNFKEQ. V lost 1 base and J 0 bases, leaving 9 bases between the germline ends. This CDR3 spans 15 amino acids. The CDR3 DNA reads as TGTGCCAGCAGCCAAGGAGGGGGACTGAACACTGAAGCTTTCTTT. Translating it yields CASSQGGGLNTEAFF.

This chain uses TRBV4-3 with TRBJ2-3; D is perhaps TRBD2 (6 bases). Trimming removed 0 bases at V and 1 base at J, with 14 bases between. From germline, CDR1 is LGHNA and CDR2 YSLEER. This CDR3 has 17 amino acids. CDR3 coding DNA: TGCGCCAGCAGCCAAGATATACCACTAGCCGGCACAGATACGCAGTATTTT. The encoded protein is CASSQDIPLAGTDTQYF.

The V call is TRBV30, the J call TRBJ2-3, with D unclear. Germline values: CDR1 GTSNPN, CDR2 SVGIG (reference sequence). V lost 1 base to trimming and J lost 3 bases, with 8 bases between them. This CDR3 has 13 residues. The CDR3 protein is CAWSGLATDTQYF. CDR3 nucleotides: TGTGCCTGGAGTGGGTTAGCTACAGATACGCAGTATTTT. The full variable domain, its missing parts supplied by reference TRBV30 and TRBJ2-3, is SQTIHQWPATLVQPVGSPLSLECTVEGTSNPNLYWYRQAAGRGLQLLFYSVGIGQISSEVPQNLSASRPQDRQFILSSKKLLLSDSGFYLCAWSGLATDTQYFGPGTRLTVL.

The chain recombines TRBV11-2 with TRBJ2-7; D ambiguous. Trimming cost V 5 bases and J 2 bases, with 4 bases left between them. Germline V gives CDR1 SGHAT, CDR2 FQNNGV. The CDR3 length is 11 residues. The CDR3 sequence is CASSVPYEQYF. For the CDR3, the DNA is TGTGCCAGCAGCGTTCCCTACGAGCAGTACTTC. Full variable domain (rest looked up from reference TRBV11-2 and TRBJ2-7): EAGVAQSPRYKIIEKRQSVAFWCNPISGHATLYWYQQILGQGPKLLIQFQNNGVVDDSQLPKDRFSAERLKGVDSTLKIQPAKLEDSAVYLCASSVPYEQYFGPGTRLTVT.

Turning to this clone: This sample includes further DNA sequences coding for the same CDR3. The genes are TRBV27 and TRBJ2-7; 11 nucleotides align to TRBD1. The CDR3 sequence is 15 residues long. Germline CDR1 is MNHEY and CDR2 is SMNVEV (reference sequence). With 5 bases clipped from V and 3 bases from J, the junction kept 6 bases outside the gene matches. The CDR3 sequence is CASSPTGTGGYEQYF. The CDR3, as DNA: TGTGCCAGCAGTCCGACCGGGACAGGGGGCTACGAGCAGTACTTC.

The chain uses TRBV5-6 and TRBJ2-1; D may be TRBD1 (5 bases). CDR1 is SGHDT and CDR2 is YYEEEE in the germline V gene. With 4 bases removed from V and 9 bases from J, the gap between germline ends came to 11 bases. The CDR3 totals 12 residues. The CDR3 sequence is CASSPRGGEQFF. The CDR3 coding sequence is TGTGCCAGCAGCCCTAGGGGTGGTGAGCAGTTCTTC.

In DNA form, the CDR3 reads TGTGCCAGCAGTTTAGTTTTAGCGGGGGGGAGAAATGAGCAGTTCTTC. It yields the protein CASSLVLAGGRNEQFF. The V and J genes are TRBV27 and TRBJ2-1; TRBD2 aligns across 11 bases. The V gene's germline CDR1 is MNHEY and CDR2 SMNVEV (reference sequence). The trim removed 2 bases at V and 7 bases at J, leaving 7 bases unmatched. The length of the CDR3 is 16 residues.